The 17 T cell receptor beta chains presented below share a single source sample, sequenced in a study of cytomegalovirus exposure and HLA in healthy donors (TCRdb year 2017). Library preparation used the immunoSEQ multiplex PCR assay. A mixture of 60 forward primers for TCR Vbeta segments and 13 reverse primers for TCR Jbeta segments was used in the multiplex PCR. Held by TCRdb, this immuneACCESS table contains in-frame sequences only and omits some clones. Under half of the omission traces to an unresolved V gene where checked; the cause of the rest is unknown. The sample table shows approximately 160,000 clones, and 84% are seen once. The ten largest clones add up to under 5% of the sample. Source material: PBMCs. These receptors all stem from a man younger than 35 in good health and CMV-seronegative.

V usage is TRBV6-5 and J usage is TRBJ1-3; D not certain. The CDR3 has 16 amino acids. V lost 0 bases to trimming and J lost 0 bases, with 9 bases between them. Per the germline V gene, CDR1 is MNHEY and CDR2 is SVGAGI. CDR3 nucleotides: TGTGCCAGCAGTTACTCTATTATACACTCTGGAAACACCATATATTTT. Its protein is CASSYSIIHSGNTIYF.

This chain joins TRBV6-1 and TRBJ1-6; D gene ambiguous. The germline V gene has CDR1 MNHNS and CDR2 SASEGT. V dropped 2 bases and J dropped 0 bases, with 11 bases sitting between them. The CDR3 covers 17 residues. CDR3 sequence: CASSEISGSSYNSPLHF. The CDR3 DNA reads TGTGCCAGCAGTGAAATCTCCGGGAGCTCCTATAATTCACCCCTCCACTTT.

This clone was counted only a few times. For the CDR3, the DNA is TGTGCCAGCAGCCAGGGACAGGGGAAAGCTTTCTTT. Translation gives CASSQGQGKAFF. This chain joins TRBV4-2 and TRBJ1-1; 10 bases are shared with TRBD1. Trimming cost V 3 bases and J 9 bases; bases outside gene matches: 1. Germline assignment: CDR1 LGHNA and CDR2 YNFKEQ. The CDR3 is made up of 12 amino acids.

The genes are TRBV5-4 and TRBJ2-2, with 8 bases lining up with TRBD2. Germline V gene data show CDR1 as SGHNT and CDR2 as YYREEE (reference sequence). The CDR3 loop spans 17 amino acids. V shed 0 bases, J shed 4 bases, and the junction held 8 bases outside the gene matches. The CDR3 loop reads CASSLAGGGGFTGELFF. The DNA of the CDR3 is TGTGCCAGCAGCTTGGCCGGTGGCGGGGGGTTCACCGGGGAGCTGTTTTTT.

The chain carries TRBV7-9 and TRBJ2-5; maybe TRBD2 (5 bases). V gave up 6 bases and J gave up 2 bases, with 13 bases separating them. CDR1 and CDR2 from the germline V gene are SEHNR and FQNEAQ (reference sequence). The CDR3 covers 14 residues. Written as DNA, the CDR3 is TGTGCCAGCAGAGACGGACTCACTCAAGAGACCCAGTACTTC. As protein: CASRDGLTQETQYF.

J is TRBJ2-7 and V is TRBV2; D ambiguous. Germline lookup yields CDR1 SNHLY and CDR2 FYNNEI. Trimming cost V 2 bases and J 6 bases, with 8 bases left between them. This CDR3 comprises 12 residues. The CDR3 is CASSEMSSEQYF. The DNA for the CDR3 is TGTGCCAGCAGTGAAATGAGTAGCGAGCAGTACTTC.

The genes are TRBV6-6 and TRBJ1-1; 10 nucleotides match TRBD1. Trimming took 0 bases from V and 4 from J; bases not matched to a gene: 5. The CDR3 is 16 amino acids. Germline loops: CDR1 MNHNY, CDR2 SVGAGI (reference sequence). CDR3 sequence reads: CASSYSWTGGITEAFF. CDR3 DNA sequence: TGTGCCAGCAGTTACTCCTGGACAGGGGGAATCACTGAAGCTTTCTTT.

The V and J genes are TRBV13 and TRBJ2-7, with TRBD1 matching 8 bases. Germline values: CDR1 PRHDT, CDR2 FYEKMQ (reference sequence). V lost 5 bases and J lost 1; bases outside the gene matches: 7. This CDR3 is built from 15 residues. In DNA form, the CDR3 reads TGTGCCAGCAGCACCCGAGGACAGGGATCCTACGAGCAGTACTTC. Its translation is CASSTRGQGSYEQYF.

This clone was recorded once. The V call is TRBV5-4, the J call TRBJ2-1; 8 bases map to TRBD1. Germline loops: CDR1 SGHNT, CDR2 YYREEE (reference sequence). The ends lost 3 bases at V and 6 bases at J; junction bases unmatched: 11. The CDR3 extends over 16 amino acids. Here the CDR3 DNA reads TGTGCCAGCAGCTCACGGACAGGGAAGGTGGGCAATGAGCAGTTCTTC. Translation: CASSSRTGKVGNEQFF.

The chain employs TRBV5-4 and TRBJ1-3; TRBD1 matches at 7 bases. V dropped 4 bases and J dropped 0; count of bases not matched to a gene: 7. The CDR3 length is 16 residues. Germline CDR1 is SGHNT and CDR2 is YYREEE (reference sequence). The CDR3: CASSHGQEISGNTIYF. CDR3 DNA: TGTGCCAGCAGCCACGGACAGGAGATCTCTGGAAACACCATATATTTT.

The CDR3 reads CATDRQNTGELFF. The CDR3 nucleotides read TGTGCCACTGATAGACAGAACACCGGGGAGCTGTTTTTT. The chain joins TRBV2 to TRBJ2-2; D gene ambiguous. This CDR3 is 13 amino acids long. Trimming stripped 10 bases from V and 1 base from J, with 10 bases between. Germline-derived CDR1 and CDR2 are SNHLY and FYNNEI.

The chain couples TRBV7-2 to TRBJ1-3, with 7 bases aligning to TRBD1. The germline gives CDR1 SGHTA, CDR2 FQGNSA. This CDR3 comprises 17 residues. V dropped 1 base and J dropped 3; count of bases not matched to a gene: 9. This CDR3 is CASSLVGGASRGNTIYF. In nucleotides, the CDR3 is TGTGCCAGCAGCTTAGTAGGGGGCGCGAGTCGTGGAAACACCATATATTTT.

This clone was observed a handful of times. V gene TRBV7-2 combines with J gene TRBJ2-7; 10 bases map to TRBD2. Germline CDR1 SGHTA, CDR2 FQGNSA. The V gene end was trimmed by 5 bases and the J gene end by 2 bases; junction bases not matched to a gene: 3. This CDR3 region has 14 residues. The CDR3 nucleotides are TGTGCCAGCAGCCAAACTAGCGGGACCTACGAGCAGTACTTC. Translation: CASSQTSGTYEQYF.

As DNA, the CDR3 is TGTGCCAGCCTGGCGGGAGAAACAGATACGCAGTATTTT. Translating it yields CASLAGETDTQYF. The chain has TRBV2 and TRBJ2-3; TRBD2 matches 7 bases. Germline lookup yields CDR1 SNHLY and CDR2 FYNNEI. CDR3 length: 13 amino acids. Trimming took 8 bases from V and 3 from J; bases not matched to a gene: 5.

The chain joins TRBV7-8 to TRBJ1-5; D unclear. V was cut by 1 base and J by 0 bases, with 10 bases left in between. The CDR3 runs 16 residues. CDR1 SGHVS and CDR2 FQNEAQ come from the germline V gene. This chain's CDR3 is CASSLVGLYSNQPQHF. The CDR3, as DNA: TGTGCCAGCAGCTTAGTGGGCTTGTATAGCAATCAGCCCCAGCATTTT.

The rearrangement joins TRBV7-2 to TRBJ1-5; possible D gene TRBD1, 5 bases. CDR1 and CDR2 from the germline V gene are SGHTA and FQGNSA. The CDR3 loop spans 13 amino acids. V dropped 0 bases and J dropped 10 bases, with 10 bases sitting between them. The CDR3 coding sequence is TGTGCCAGCAGCTTAGCCCGGGGGGAACCCCAGCATTTT. Translated: CASSLARGEPQHF.

The chain employs TRBV11-3 and TRBJ2-7; TRBD1 matches at 10 bases. The CDR3 loop spans 13 amino acids. Losses at the gene ends were 3 bases for V and 6 bases for J; bases not matched to a gene: 2. CDR1 and CDR2 (germline): SGHNT, YENEEA. This chain's CDR3 is CASSFRTGGEQYF. CDR3 DNA sequence: TGTGCCAGCAGCTTCCGGACAGGGGGCGAGCAGTACTTC.